This paragraph reports one TCR beta chain. The antigen is not known. PCR employed 60 Vbeta and 13 Jbeta primers. The assay was immunoSEQ multiplex PCR, and TCRdb's table has in-frame clones only and misses some. The sample shows around 220,000 clones, 65% to 80% of them seen only once. These data are taken from a study of cytomegalovirus exposure and HLA in healthy donors. General observations from the study: CMV serostatus stood as the only immune exposure information on hand. Highly shared sequence variants in one cluster were likely a sequencing artifact. Usually a TCR sequence was rare, but some public TCRs were found in many donors.

The trim removed 0 bases at V and 5 bases at J, leaving 7 bases unmatched. The germline gives CDR1 SGHRS, CDR2 YFSETQ. This CDR3 spans 15 amino acids. The TCR sequence derives from a man between 40 and 49 years old in good health and CMV-seronegative. The genes are TRBV5-1 and TRBJ2-5; 7 bases align to TRBD1. Material for sequencing was PBMCs. The CDR3 loop reads CASSLEGGRGETQYF. CDR3 coding DNA: TGCGCCAGCAGCTTGGAAGGGGGCAGAGGGGAGACCCAGTACTTC.